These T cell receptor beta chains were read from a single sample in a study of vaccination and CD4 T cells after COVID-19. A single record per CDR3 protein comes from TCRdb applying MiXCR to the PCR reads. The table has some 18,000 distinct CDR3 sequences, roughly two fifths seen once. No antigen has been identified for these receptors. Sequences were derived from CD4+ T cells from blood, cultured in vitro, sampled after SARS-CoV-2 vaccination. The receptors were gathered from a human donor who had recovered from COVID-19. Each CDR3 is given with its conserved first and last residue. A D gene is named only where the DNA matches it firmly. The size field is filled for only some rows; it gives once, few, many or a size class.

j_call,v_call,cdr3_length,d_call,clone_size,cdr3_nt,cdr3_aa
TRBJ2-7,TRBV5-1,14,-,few,TGCGCCAGCAGCTTGACTGCTCTCTCCTACGAGCAGTACTTC,CASSLTALSYEQYF
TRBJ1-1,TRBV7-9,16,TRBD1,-,TGTGCCAGCAGCTCAACCCTGACAGGGATGAACACTGAAGCTTTCTTT,CASSSTLTGMNTEAFF
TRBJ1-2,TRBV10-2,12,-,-,TGCGCCAGCAGTGAGTCGACACCAGCTAATACCTTC,CASSESTPANTF
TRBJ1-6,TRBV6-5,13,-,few,TGTGCCAGCAGTTTCGGGGTAAATTCACCCCTCCACTTT,CASSFGVNSPLHF
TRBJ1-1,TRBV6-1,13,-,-,TGTGCCAGCAGCAGACAAAACAGGGAGGGAGCTTTCTTT,CASSRQNREGAFF
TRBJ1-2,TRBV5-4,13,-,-,TGTGCCAGCAGCACTGACAGAGACTATGGCTACACCTTC,CASSTDRDYGYTF
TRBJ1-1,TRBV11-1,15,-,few,TGTGCCAGCAGCTTAGTTCGGACAGTGAACACTGAAGCTTTCTTT,CASSLVRTVNTEAFF
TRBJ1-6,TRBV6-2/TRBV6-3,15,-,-,TGTGCCAGCACCGAAACCGGTCTCGGGAATTCACCCCTCCACTTT,CASTETGLGNSPLHF
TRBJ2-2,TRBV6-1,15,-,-,TGTGCCAGCAGTGAGGGACAAAGGAACACCGGGGAGCTGTTTTTT,CASSEGQRNTGELFF
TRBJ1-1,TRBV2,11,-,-,TGTGCCAGCAGACGGAACACTGAAGCTTTCTTT,CASRRNTEAFF
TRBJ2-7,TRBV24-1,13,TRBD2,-,TGTGCCACCAGCCCGGGACTAGCAGGCGAGCAGTACTTC,CATSPGLAGEQYF
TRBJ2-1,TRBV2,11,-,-,TGTGCCTGCACCCCCTACAATGAGCAGTTCTTC,CACTPYNEQFF
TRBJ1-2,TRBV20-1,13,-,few,TGCAGTGCTAGAGTGAACAGGAACTATGGCTACACCTTC,CSARVNRNYGYTF
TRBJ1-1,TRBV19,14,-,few,TGTGCCAGTAGTATCACGGCCCTTGGCACTGAAGCTTTCTTT,CASSITALGTEAFF
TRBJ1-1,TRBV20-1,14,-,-,TGCAGTGCTGAGAGAGCAGGACGGAACACTGAAGCTTTCTTT,CSAERAGRNTEAFF
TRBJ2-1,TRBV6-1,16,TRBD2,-,TGTGCCAGCAGGGGTACTAGCGGGGTGTCTCGCAATGAGCAGTTCTTC,CASRGTSGVSRNEQFF
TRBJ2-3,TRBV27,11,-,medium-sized,TGTGCCAGCGGGGGCTCAGATACGCAGTATTTT,CASGGSDTQYF
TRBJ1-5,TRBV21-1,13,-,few,TGTGCCAGCAGCGCCTATTTCAGGCAGCCCCAGCATTTT,CASSAYFRQPQHF
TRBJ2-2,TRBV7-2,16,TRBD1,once,TGTGCCAGCAGCTTAGGGTCGAACAGGGGGACCAGGGAGCTGTTTTTT,CASSLGSNRGTRELFF
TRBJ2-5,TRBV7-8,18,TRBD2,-,TGTGCCAGCAGCCCCGGGGGGGCTAGCGGGGTGACAAGAGAGACCCAGTACTTC,CASSPGGASGVTRETQYF
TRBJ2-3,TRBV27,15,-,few,TGTGCCAGCAGCTACAGCCGTGCGAGCACAGATACGCAGTATTTT,CASSYSRASTDTQYF
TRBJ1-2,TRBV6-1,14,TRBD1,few,TGTGCCAGCCGCAATACCGGGACAGGGTACGGCTACACCTTC,CASRNTGTGYGYTF
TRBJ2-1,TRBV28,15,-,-,TGTGCCAGCAGTCGCCTCGGGGGTACCCACAATGAGCAGTTCTTC,CASSRLGGTHNEQFF
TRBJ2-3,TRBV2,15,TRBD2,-,TGTGCCAGCTGGGGAACTAGCGGGGAGACAGATACGCAGTATTTT,CASWGTSGETDTQYF
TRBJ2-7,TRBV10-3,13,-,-,TGTGCCATCAGTGAGAGGGCTCCCTACGAGCAGTACTTC,CAISERAPYEQYF
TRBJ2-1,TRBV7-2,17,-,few,TGTGCCAGCAGCTTAGGGGGTACCCTAGTAGCCTACAATGAGCAGTTCTTC,CASSLGGTLVAYNEQFF
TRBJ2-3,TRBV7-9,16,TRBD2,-,TGTGCCAGCAGCGGGGGCGCGGGGGGGCCGACAGATACGCAGTATTTT,CASSGGAGGPTDTQYF
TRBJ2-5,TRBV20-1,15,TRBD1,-,TGCAGTGCTAGGGTGACAGGGACCCAAGGAGAGACCCAGTACTTC,CSARVTGTQGETQYF
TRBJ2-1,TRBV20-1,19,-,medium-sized,TGCAGGGAAGAGGGACAGGGAATATTAGCGGGAGTGGTGGAGAATGAGCAGTTCTTC,CREEGQGILAGVVENEQFF
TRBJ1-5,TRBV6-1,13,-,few,TGTGCCAGCAGTGAGAATGTAAGGCAGCCCCAGCATTTT,CASSENVRQPQHF
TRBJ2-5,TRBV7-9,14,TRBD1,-,TGTGCCAGCAGCTTAGGGACAGGGGGAGAGACCCAGTACTTC,CASSLGTGGETQYF
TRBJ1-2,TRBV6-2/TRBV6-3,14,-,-,TGTGCCAGCAGGTGGACAGTTTCTAACTATGGCTACACCTTC,CASRWTVSNYGYTF
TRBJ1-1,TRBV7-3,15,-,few,TGTGCCAGCAGCCTCTCAGGGACTCAAGGCACTGAAGCTTTCTTT,CASSLSGTQGTEAFF
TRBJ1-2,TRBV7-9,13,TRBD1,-,TGTGCCAGCAGCTTAGGACAGGGATATGGCTACACCTTC,CASSLGQGYGYTF